A single sample is the source of the 31 T cell receptor beta chains below, sequenced in a study of cytomegalovirus exposure and HLA in healthy donors. PCR employed 60 Vbeta and 13 Jbeta primers. Measured with immunoSEQ multiplex PCR; TCRdb has only the in-frame clones, and not every one. The sample records about 170,000 clones, 82% being singletons. Material for sequencing was PBMCs. These receptors were taken from a girl aged 5-17 years in good health and CMV-seropositive.

The CDR3 here is CARSAGNRDRGPLSNQPQHF. The CDR3 coding sequence is TGTGCCAGAAGCGCGGGAAATCGGGACAGGGGGCCCCTAAGCAATCAGCCCCAGCATTTT. The J gene is TRBJ1-5, the V gene TRBV5-3; 12 positions agree with TRBD1. TRBV5-3 is filed as an ORF, its function uncertain. V dropped 4 bases and J dropped 1; count of bases not matched to a gene: 15. The length of the CDR3 is 20 residues.

The rearrangement links TRBV9 to TRBJ1-2; D perhaps matches TRBD1 (5 bases). CDR3 length: 15 residues. Germline values: CDR1 SGDLS, CDR2 YYNGEE. Trimming took off 2 bases at V and 7 bases at J, with 18 bases between the two ends. The CDR3: CASSVMGGGRRGYTF. DNA for the CDR3: TGTGCCAGCAGCGTGATGGGGGGGGGTCGGCGTGGCTACACCTTC.

CDR3 DNA sequence: TGTGCCAGCAGCTTATCCCTAGCGGGGATGTCAGATACGCAGTATTTT. This codes for CASSLSLAGMSDTQYF. This rearrangement joins TRBV7-3 to TRBJ2-3; 9 bases line up with TRBD2. The V gene end was trimmed by 2 bases and the J gene end by 4 bases; junction bases not matched to a gene: 7. The CDR3 is 16 residues long. CDR1 is SGHTA, CDR2 FQGTGA, per germline.

The sample holds a few counts of this clone. The rearrangement links TRBV19 to TRBJ1-5; TRBD1 agrees at 9 bases. Germline V gives CDR1 LNHDA, CDR2 SQIVND (reference sequence). The CDR3 sequence is 15 residues long. The J segment lost 6 bases and the V segment lost 5 bases, leaving 8 bases of the junction unmatched. CDR3 DNA: TGTGCCAGTAGTGGGGACAGGGCGGGAAGTCAGCCCCAGCATTTT. It specifies CASSGDRAGSQPQHF.

This chain joins TRBV5-1 and TRBJ1-2; D is perhaps TRBD1 (5 bases). V shed 3 bases and J shed 6 bases, with 12 bases lying between them. The CDR3 loop spans 13 amino acids. Germline V lookup: CDR1 SGHRS, CDR2 YFSETQ. The CDR3 loop is CASSWEWGDGYTF. DNA of the CDR3: TGCGCCAGCAGCTGGGAGTGGGGGGATGGCTACACCTTC.

This clone was seen a few times. The rearrangement uses TRBV11-2 and TRBJ2-2; TRBD1 is a possible D gene (5 bases). The V gene lost 4 bases and the J gene lost 6 bases, with 9 bases spanning the gap. Germline V CDR1 and CDR2: SGHAT, FQNNGV. The CDR3 length is 13 residues. CDR3 in DNA: TGTGCCAGCAGCTCAGGGTTCTCCGGGGAGCTGTTTTTT. It specifies CASSSGFSGELFF.

This clone came up a few times. The rearrangement joins TRBV4-1 to TRBJ2-7; D possibly corresponds to TRBD1 (6 bases). The CDR3 runs 17 residues. The V end lost 1 base, the J end lost 0 bases, and 16 bases lay between the germline ends. Germline loops: CDR1 MGHRA, CDR2 YSYEKL. The CDR3, as DNA: TGCGCCAGCAGCCAAGTACTTGGGCAGGGGTTCTCCTACGAGCAGTACTTC. This encodes CASSQVLGQGFSYEQYF.

This clone was observed a handful of times. The CDR3 here is CASSPSGETDTQYF. As DNA, the CDR3 is TGTGCCAGCAGTCCTAGCGGGGAAACAGATACGCAGTATTTT. The rearrangement joins TRBV6-4 to TRBJ2-3; 9 bases are shared with TRBD2. The CDR3 is 14 residues long. Germline V gene data show CDR1 as MRHNA and CDR2 as SNTAGT. V lost 5 bases, J lost 3 bases, and 3 bases stayed unmatched.

The chain carries TRBV4-3 and TRBJ1-4; 8 nucleotides align to TRBD1. CDR1 LGHNA and CDR2 YSLEER come from the germline V gene. The CDR3 totals 14 residues. J lost 5 bases, V lost 3 bases, and 2 bases had no gene match. The CDR3 DNA reads TGCGCCAGCAGCCAGGACAGGGCGAATGAAAAACTGTTTTTT. As protein: CASSQDRANEKLFF.

This clone has more than one count but fewer than ten. V is TRBV30 and J is TRBJ2-5, with 13 bases fitting TRBD2. Losses at the gene ends were 0 bases for V and 1 base for J; bases not matched to a gene: 8. Germline values: CDR1 GTSNPN, CDR2 SVGIG (reference sequence). This CDR3 is 18 amino acids long. CDR3 region: CAWSVGTSGNVFQETQYF. Written as DNA, the CDR3 is TGTGCCTGGAGTGTAGGGACTAGCGGGAACGTATTCCAAGAGACCCAGTACTTC. Variable domain in full (rest from reference TRBV30 and TRBJ2-5): SQTIHQWPATLVQPVGSPLSLECTVEGTSNPNLYWYRQAAGRGLQLLFYSVGIGQISSEVPQNLSASRPQDRQFILSSKKLLLSDSGFYLCAWSVGTSGNVFQETQYFGPGTRLLVL.

The rearrangement uses TRBV5-1 and TRBJ2-2; TRBD2 might be the D (6 bases). The CDR3 extends over 14 amino acids. Germline V gene lookup returns CDR1 SGHRS and CDR2 YFSETQ. The V end was cut by 8 bases, the J end by 4 bases, with 15 bases between. Here the CDR3 DNA reads TGCGCCAGTTCCGATCCTAGCGCCACCGGGGAGCTGTTTTTT. Its protein product is CASSDPSATGELFF.

The gene calls are TRBV28 and TRBJ2-3; D is perhaps TRBD1 (5 bases). The V gene's germline CDR1 is MDHEN and CDR2 SYDVKM. Between the trimmed V and J ends, which lost 6 bases and 0 bases, there was a span of 22 bases. This CDR3 comprises 18 residues. CDR3 in amino acids: CASSTALGAPSSTDTQYF. The CDR3 region has the DNA TGTGCCAGCAGCACAGCCCTAGGGGCCCCTTCTAGCACAGATACGCAGTATTTT.

This clone was counted once. The chain has TRBV19 and TRBJ2-5, with a possible D match to TRBD2 (5 bases). Germline CDR1 is LNHDA and CDR2 is SQIVND (reference sequence). This CDR3 spans 15 amino acids. Trimming removed 4 bases at V and 4 bases at J, with 16 bases between. CDR3 nucleotides: TGTGCCAGTAGTAATAACGGGGTCATCCTAGAGACCCAGTACTTC. Encoded protein: CASSNNGVILETQYF.

V and J are TRBV4-1 and TRBJ2-7; 11 nucleotides line up with TRBD2. Germline loops: CDR1 MGHRA, CDR2 YSYEKL. The CDR3 loop spans 15 amino acids. The J segment lost 1 base and the V segment lost 6 bases, leaving 5 bases of the junction unmatched. The CDR3, as DNA: TGCGCCAGCAGTCGGGGACTAGCGGAATCCTACGAGCAGTACTTC. It is translated as CASSRGLAESYEQYF.

This clone was observed a few times. V and J are TRBV9 and TRBJ1-3; 8 nucleotides agree with TRBD1. The germline V gene has CDR1 SGDLS and CDR2 YYNGEE. CDR3 size: 16 residues. V shed 4 bases and J 0 bases; nucleotides not matched to a gene: 6. In nucleotides, the CDR3 is TGTGCCAGCAGCTTCGCAGGGGGCCCCTCTGGAAACACCATATATTTT. Its protein product is CASSFAGGPSGNTIYF.

This chain connects TRBV2 to TRBJ2-3; TRBD1 is a possible D gene (7 bases). The CDR3 covers 16 residues. Germline V lookup: CDR1 SNHLY, CDR2 FYNNEI. The germline V and J ends were trimmed by 5 bases and 3 bases, with 18 bases remaining between them. The CDR3 sequence: CASSTEAGQRTDTQYF. In nucleotides, the CDR3 is TGTGCCAGCAGTACGGAGGCGGGACAGCGGACAGATACGCAGTATTTT.

The V and J genes are TRBV5-5 and TRBJ2-1; 11 nucleotides agree with TRBD2. The CDR3 totals 15 residues. Germline lookup yields CDR1 SGHKS and CDR2 YYEKEE (reference sequence). The trim removed 3 bases at V and 4 bases at J, leaving 3 bases unmatched. The CDR3 region has the DNA TGTGCCAGCAGCTCGGGACTAGCGGCGTACAATGAGCAGTTCTTC. Protein: CASSSGLAAYNEQFF.

The chain couples TRBV28 to TRBJ1-1; weak D call: TRBD1 (6 bases). This CDR3 spans 16 amino acids. The V and J ends lost 2 bases and 1 base respectively, with 14 bases between them. Germline CDR1 MDHEN, CDR2 SYDVKM. The CDR3 DNA follows: TGTGCCAGCAGTTTACGCGGGGGGCGGGAGAACACTGAAGCTTTCTTT. Its protein product is CASSLRGGRENTEAFF.

The chain combines TRBV2 with TRBJ2-5; 11 nucleotides align to TRBD2. Germline values: CDR1 SNHLY, CDR2 FYNNEI. The CDR3 has 15 residues. J gave up 2 bases and V 7 bases, and 6 bases lay outside the gene matches. The CDR3 protein is CASTMVAGGQETQYF. The CDR3 DNA follows: TGTGCCAGCACGATGGTAGCGGGAGGGCAAGAGACCCAGTACTTC.

The chain carries TRBV5-4 and TRBJ2-7; the D gene is possibly TRBD2 (5 bases). The CDR3 consists of 13 residues. Deletions cut 1 base from V and 2 bases from J, with 7 bases between. Germline V CDR1 and CDR2: SGHNT, YYREEE (reference sequence). The CDR3 protein is CASSLTGTYEQYF. The DNA of the CDR3 is TGTGCCAGCAGCTTGACCGGGACCTACGAGCAGTACTTC.

Comment on this clone: Germline and junction disagree at one end, which may indicate a read error. The chain links TRBV7-7 to TRBJ2-2, with 7 bases that match TRBD1. Per the germline V gene, CDR1 is SSHAT and CDR2 is FNYEAQ (reference sequence). The CDR3 extends over 18 amino acids. The chain's CDR3 is CASSPTDRDSLLTGELFF. CDR3 bases: TGTGCTAGCAGCCCAACAGACCGGGACAGTCTTTTAACCGGGGAGCTGTTTTTT.

The chain couples TRBV9 to TRBJ2-1, with TRBD2 as a possible D gene (6 bases). V lost 3 bases to trimming and J lost 6 bases, with 10 bases between them. CDR1 SGDLS and CDR2 YYNGEE come from the germline V gene. This CDR3 is built from 13 residues. The CDR3 DNA is TGTGCCAGCAGCGACGGGGGAATCAATGAGCAGTTCTTC. It translates to CASSDGGINEQFF.

This rearrangement joins TRBV5-6 to TRBJ2-1; 7 positions agree with TRBD1. In germline, CDR1 is SGHDT, CDR2 YYEEEE. V dropped 4 bases and J dropped 2; count of bases not matched to a gene: 3. This CDR3 spans 14 amino acids. This chain's CDR3 is CASSPGQTYNEQFF. The CDR3 nucleotides are TGTGCCAGCAGCCCGGGACAGACCTACAATGAGCAGTTCTTC.

The chain has TRBV6-5 and TRBJ1-4; 7 bases are a match to TRBD1. This CDR3 contains 16 residues. The V and J ends lost 4 bases and 6 bases, in that order; junction bases with no gene match: 11. From germline, CDR1 is MNHEY and CDR2 SVGAGI. The CDR3 nucleotides are TGTGCCAGCAGTTCAAATGCCGGGACAGACTATGAAAAACTGTTTTTT. This codes for CASSSNAGTDYEKLFF.

The rearrangement links TRBV30 to TRBJ2-7; TRBD1 agrees at 8 bases. Germline V gene sequence: CDR1 GTSNPN, CDR2 SVGIG (reference sequence). The length of the CDR3 is 13 residues. Unmatched junction bases numbered 3, after V lost 0 bases and J lost 5 bases. CDR3 protein: CAWSVQGAHEQYF. Here the CDR3 DNA reads TGTGCCTGGAGTGTCCAGGGGGCCCACGAGCAGTACTTC.

The chain couples TRBV5-1 to TRBJ2-1; 13 bases map to TRBD2. The junction had 8 bases not matched to a gene; V was cut back by 0 bases and J by 5 bases. The CDR3 length is 18 residues. Germline V gives CDR1 SGHRS, CDR2 YFSETQ. CDR3 DNA sequence: TGCGCCAGCAGCTTGGCCGAACTAGCGGGGGGGTTAAACAATGAGCAGTTCTTC. Its translation: CASSLAELAGGLNNEQFF.

The V and J genes are TRBV18 and TRBJ2-7, with D hard to call. CDR1 is KGHSH, CDR2 LQKENI, per germline. Trimming took off 1 base at V and 3 bases at J, with 4 bases between the two ends. CDR3 length: 12 amino acids. The CDR3, as DNA: TGTGCCAGCTCACCACGGCTCTACGAGCAGTACTTC. This encodes CASSPRLYEQYF. Full variable domain (missing parts from reference TRBV18 and TRBJ2-7): NAGVMQNPRHLVRRRGQEARLRCSPMKGHSHVYWYRQLPEEGLKFMVYLQKENIIDESGMPKERFSAEFPKEGPSILRIQQVVRGDSAAYFCASSPRLYEQYFGPGTRLTVT.

CDR3 in DNA: TGTGCCAGCAGTGGTGGCAGGGGCTATGGCTACACCTTC. Protein sequence: CASSGGRGYGYTF. The chain uses TRBV2 and TRBJ1-2; D perhaps matches TRBD1 (6 bases). Germline V gene sequence: CDR1 SNHLY, CDR2 FYNNEI. CDR3 length: 13 residues. Trimming removed 4 bases at V and 4 bases at J, with 10 bases between.

The chain is built from TRBV5-4 and TRBJ1-1; D unclear. Trimming left V 4 bases short and J 3 bases short, with 16 bases between. Germline V CDR1 and CDR2: SGHNT, YYREEE (reference sequence). This CDR3 has 15 residues. The DNA of the CDR3 is TGTGCCAGCAGCCCGAGACACCCGACGGACACTGAAGCTTTCTTT. It specifies CASSPRHPTDTEAFF.

The J gene is TRBJ2-1, the V gene TRBV19; possibly TRBD2 for D (5 bases). Germline loops: CDR1 LNHDA, CDR2 SQIVND (reference sequence). V was clipped by 6 bases and J by 4 bases, with 19 bases between them. The CDR3 contains 16 residues. Written as DNA, the CDR3 is TGTGCCAGTAGCGAGAGTGGTGGGCGGACTTACAATGAGCAGTTCTTC. Protein sequence: CASSESGGRTYNEQFF.

This clone was counted between two and nine times. J is TRBJ1-5 and V is TRBV19; 7 nucleotides match TRBD1. This CDR3 has 16 amino acids. J was trimmed by 4 bases and V by 1 base; bases with no gene match: 7. CDR1 and CDR2 from the germline V gene are LNHDA and SQIVND (reference sequence). Here the CDR3 reads CASSIVWGTANQPQHF. The DNA for the CDR3 is TGTGCCAGTAGTATAGTATGGGGGACAGCAAATCAGCCCCAGCATTTT.